These 31 T cell receptor beta chains originate from one sample sequenced in a study of blood T cell repertoires in COVID-19 (dated by TCRdb to 2020 to 2022). Library prep was done by the immunoSEQ multiplex PCR assay. Imported from immuneACCESS, the table was reduced by TCRdb to in-frame sequences with V and J called. These copies leave out some clones; in studies compared against another copy, an unresolved V gene accounts for under half, and the cause of the remainder is not known. Within this sample are tens of thousands of clones, with about nine tenths of them counted one time only. The ten largest clones take up roughly an eighth of the sample. Sequenced material: peripheral blood. Receptors were obtained from a human donor in a cohort sampled during active COVID-19.

A single count supports this clone. This chain links TRBV9 with TRBJ2-1; the D is unclear. CDR3 length: 14 residues. Germline values: CDR1 SGDLS, CDR2 YYNGEE. The V end was cut by 3 bases, the J end by 6 bases, with 13 bases between. In DNA form, the CDR3 reads TGTGCCAGCAGCGGTAGTAGTGGTATCAATGAGCAGTTCTTC. As protein: CASSGSSGINEQFF. Full variable domain (remainder filled in from reference TRBV9 and TRBJ2-1): DSGVTQTPKHLITATGQRVTLRCSPRSGDLSVYWYQQSLDQGLQFLIQYYNGEERAKGNILERFSAQQFPDLHSELNLSSLELGDSALYFCASSGSSGINEQFFGPGTRLTVL.

V usage is TRBV7-6 and J usage is TRBJ2-7; 7 bases line up with TRBD2. Germline trimming cut 0 bases from V and 7 bases from J; bases unmatched to any gene: 9. The CDR3 runs to 15 residues. Germline assignment: CDR1 SGHVS and CDR2 FNYEAQ. The CDR3 nucleotides read TGTGCCAGCAGCTTAGCCGGGGGGTCCCCGGGAGAGCAGTACTTC. It codes for CASSLAGGSPGEQYF.

This clone occurred once. The gene calls are TRBV11-2 and TRBJ1-4; TRBD1 matches at 11 bases. The V and J ends lost 4 bases and 7 bases, in that order; junction bases with no gene match: 5. Looked up from germline, CDR1 is SGHAT and CDR2 is FQNNGV. This CDR3 spans 15 amino acids. This chain's CDR3 is CASSSGQGEVEKLFF. CDR3 bases: TGTGCCAGCAGCTCGGGACAGGGGGAGGTTGAAAAACTGTTTTTT.

The V call is TRBV6-5, the J call TRBJ1-6; tentatively, D is TRBD1 (5 bases). Germline CDR1 reads MNHEY; CDR2 reads SVGAGI. The CDR3 runs to 14 residues. With 5 bases removed from V and 9 bases from J, the gap between germline ends came to 14 bases. CDR3 sequence reads: CASSPRPGGSPLHF. Written as DNA, the CDR3 is TGTGCCAGCAGTCCTCGCCCGGGGGGTTCACCCCTCCACTTT.

The chain uses TRBV7-2 and TRBJ2-7; 7 bases agree with TRBD2. CDR1 SGHTA and CDR2 FQGNSA come from the germline V gene. CDR3 length: 15 amino acids. J gave up 2 bases and V 1 base, and 5 bases lay outside the gene matches. CDR3: CASSLVQAGPYEQYF. DNA for the CDR3: TGTGCCAGCAGCTTAGTACAAGCGGGACCCTACGAGCAGTACTTC.

This clone was observed a handful of times. This chain joins TRBV7-8 and TRBJ1-1; 9 bases are a match to TRBD1. Per the germline V gene, CDR1 is SGHVS and CDR2 is FQNEAQ. Trimming took 0 bases from V and 8 from J; bases not matched to a gene: 7. CDR3 size: 15 residues. The CDR3 spells CASSLAGQGRGEAFF. CDR3 sequence (DNA): TGTGCCAGCAGCTTAGCCGGACAGGGGCGCGGAGAAGCTTTCTTT.

V and J are TRBV6-2 or TRBV6-3 and TRBJ2-2; TRBD2 matches 7 bases. The V gene end was trimmed by 6 bases and the J gene end by 7 bases; junction bases not matched to a gene: 8. This CDR3 has 14 residues. Germline lookup yields CDR1 MNHEY and CDR2 SVGEGT. DNA of the CDR3: TGTGCCAGCAGGCCTACGTGGGAGGGCGGGGAGCTGTTTTTT. It specifies CASRPTWEGGELFF.

This chain connects TRBV30 to TRBJ2-1, with 8 positions matching TRBD2. This CDR3 region has 15 residues. The ends lost 0 bases at V and 2 bases at J; junction bases unmatched: 3. Germline-derived CDR1 and CDR2 are GTSNPN and SVGIG (reference sequence). For the CDR3, the DNA is TGTGCCTGGAGTGTAGCGGGGGACCCCTACAATGAGCAGTTCTTC. This sequence encodes CAWSVAGDPYNEQFF.

Concerning this clone itself: One end of the junction does not line up with germline, which may come from a read error. The rearrangement joins TRBV6-2 or TRBV6-3 to TRBJ2-7; D is ambiguous. CDR1 MNHEY and CDR2 SVGEGT come from the germline V gene. The CDR3 runs 14 residues. The CDR3 reads CASSYLGSSNEQYF. CDR3 nucleotide sequence: TGTGCCAGCAGTTACCTCGGTAGCTCCAACGAGCAGTACTTC.

The CDR3 sequence is CASSRQGAYYGYTF. In DNA, the CDR3 is TGTGCCAGCAGCCGACAGGGGGCCTACTATGGCTACACCTTC. The chain links TRBV6-2 or TRBV6-3 to TRBJ1-2; TRBD1 agrees at 10 bases. V gave up 6 bases and J gave up 3 bases; unmatched junction bases: 4. Germline CDR1 and CDR2: MNHEY and SVGEGT. This CDR3 is built from 14 residues.

The CDR3 loop is CASSASQRETQYF. CDR3 in DNA: TGTGCCAGCAGCGCAAGTCAGAGGGAGACCCAGTACTTC. The chain joins TRBV2 to TRBJ2-5; D is unclear. The CDR3 length is 13 residues. Germline CDR1 reads SNHLY; CDR2 reads FYNNEI. Between the trimmed V and J ends, which lost 6 bases and 5 bases, there was a span of 13 bases. The full variable domain, completed using reference TRBV2 and TRBJ2-5, is EPEVTQTPSHQVTQMGQEVILRCVPISNHLYFYWYRQILGQKVEFLVSFYNNEISEKSEIFDDQFSVERPDGSNFTLKIRSTKLEDSAMYFCASSASQRETQYFGPGTRLLVL.

The genes are TRBV5-6 and TRBJ1-2; 8 bases map to TRBD1. CDR3 length equals 14 residues. Germline V gene data show CDR1 as SGHDT and CDR2 as YYEEEE. V was pared by 4 bases and J by 4 bases, with 6 bases of the junction left unmatched. In nucleotides, the CDR3 is TGTGCCAGCAGCCCCCAGGGGGCGGGCTATGGCTACACCTTC. Its protein product is CASSPQGAGYGYTF. The full variable domain, in which reference TRBV5-6 and TRBJ1-2 provide the parts outside the CDR3, is DAGVTQSPTHLIKTRGQQVTLRCSPKSGHDTVSWYQQALGQGPQFIFQYYEEEERQRGNFPDRFSGHQFPNYSSELNVNALLLGDSALYLCASSPQGAGYGYTFGSGTRLTVV.

The genes are TRBV5-8 and TRBJ2-5, with D unclear. The germline V and J ends were trimmed by 0 bases and 5 bases, with 11 bases remaining between them. Germline loops: CDR1 SGHTS, CDR2 YDEGEE. This CDR3 is built from 14 residues. The CDR3 sequence is CASSLVVAGETQYF. The CDR3 DNA sequence: TGTGCCAGCAGCTTGGTAGTAGCTGGGGAGACCCAGTACTTC. Complete variable domain (other parts from reference TRBV5-8 and TRBJ2-5): EAGVTQSPTHLIKTRGQQATLRCSPISGHTSVYWYQQALGLGLQFLLWYDEGEERNRGNFPPRFSGRQFPNYSSELNVNALELEDSALYLCASSLVVAGETQYFGPGTRLLVL.

The CDR3 sequence: CASSSHPRASGNTIYF. The CDR3 region has the DNA TGTGCCAGCAGCAGCCACCCCAGGGCCTCTGGAAACACCATATATTTT. The chain has TRBV7-8 and TRBJ1-3; a weak D match, TRBD1 (5 bases). CDR3 length equals 16 residues. Trimming shortened V by 5 bases and J by 0 bases, and 14 bases separated the two germline ends. CDR1 is SGHVS and CDR2 is FQNEAQ in the germline V gene. The complete variable domain, with remaining parts taken from reference TRBV7-8 and TRBJ1-3, reads GAGVSQSPRYKVAKRGQDVALRCDPISGHVSLFWYQQALGQGPEFLTYFQNEAQLDKSGLPSDRFFAERPEGSVSTLKIQRTQQEDSAVYLCASSSHPRASGNTIYFGEGSWLTVV.

This clone occurred once. The chain employs TRBV5-1 and TRBJ2-5, with D maybe TRBD1 (6 bases). CDR3 size: 15 residues. Germline CDR1 and CDR2: SGHRS and YFSETQ. Trimming cost V 5 bases and J 2 bases, with 16 bases left between them. The CDR3 bases are TGCGCCAGCAGTGTGGGGGCTGGAACGCAAGAGACCCAGTACTTC. It is translated as CASSVGAGTQETQYF.

V usage is TRBV9 and J usage is TRBJ1-6; TRBD1 might be the D (5 bases). V gave up 5 bases and J gave up 3 bases, with 12 bases separating them. The V gene's germline CDR1 is SGDLS and CDR2 YYNGEE. CDR3 size: 15 residues. CDR3 DNA sequence: TGTGCCAGCAGTCCACCCCAGGGCTATAATTCACCCCTCCACTTT. Its translation is CASSPPQGYNSPLHF.

The chain uses TRBV3-1 (or the pseudogene TRBV3-2) and TRBJ1-2; D ambiguous. Germline assignment: CDR1 LGHDT and CDR2 YNNKEL (reference sequence). The CDR3 consists of 15 residues. Deletions cut 2 bases from V and 6 bases from J, with 16 bases between. CDR3 sequence reads: CASSQLEGRQNGYTF. The CDR3 DNA reads as TGTGCCAGCAGCCAACTCGAGGGCAGGCAGAATGGCTACACCTTC.

This clone was counted between two and nine times. This chain uses TRBV2 with TRBJ2-1; 7 bases map to TRBD2. V was pared by 8 bases and J by 15 bases, with 22 bases of the junction left unmatched. In germline, CDR1 is SNHLY, CDR2 FYNNEI. This CDR3 has 15 residues. The CDR3 reads CASLPGGGAPRVRFF. DNA of the CDR3: TGTGCCAGCCTCCCCGGGGGAGGGGCCCCACGGGTGCGGTTCTTC.

This clone has just one count. This rearrangement joins TRBV28 to TRBJ2-1; TRBD1 matches 12 bases. Looked up from germline, CDR1 is MDHEN and CDR2 is SYDVKM. J was trimmed by 9 bases and V by 3 bases; bases with no gene match: 9. The CDR3 consists of 16 residues. The CDR3 DNA reads TGTGCCAGCAGTTTTAGCGGGACAGGGGGCGAATCTGAGCAGTTCTTC. Translating it yields CASSFSGTGGESEQFF.

The chain employs TRBV25-1 and TRBJ2-7, with D possibly matching TRBD1 (5 bases). CDR3 size: 14 residues. V was shortened by 3 bases and J by 3 bases, with 12 bases between the two germline ends. Germline V lookup: CDR1 MGHDK, CDR2 SYGVNS. In DNA, the CDR3 is TGTGCCAGCAGTGACCCCTCAGGGAACTACGAGCAGTACTTC. Its translation: CASSDPSGNYEQYF.

The CDR3 region has the DNA TGTGCCAGTAGCTGGGACAAACGCTACGGAGACTACGAGCAGTACTTC. The encoded protein is CASSWDKRYGDYEQYF. The chain couples TRBV19 to TRBJ2-7, with D possibly TRBD1 on 6 matching bases. CDR3 size: 16 residues. Germline CDR1 and CDR2: LNHDA and SQIVND (reference sequence). V gave up 6 bases and J gave up 3 bases, with 21 bases separating them.

This chain joins TRBV6-5 and TRBJ1-2; D possibly corresponds to TRBD1 (5 bases). V was trimmed by 4 bases and J by 7 bases, leaving 13 bases between them. CDR1 MNHEY and CDR2 SVGAGI come from the germline V gene. The CDR3 consists of 13 residues. The CDR3 DNA reads as TGTGCCAGCAGTTTATACAGTCAGGGTGGCTACACCTTC. It yields the protein CASSLYSQGGYTF.

The chain links TRBV7-7 to TRBJ2-5; the D is unclear. The germline CDR1 and CDR2 sequences are SSHAT and FNYEAQ (reference sequence). The V gene lost 1 base and the J gene lost 0 bases, with 12 bases spanning the gap. The CDR3 spans 16 residues. CDR3 sequence: CASSLGNSRYQETQYF. The DNA of the CDR3 is TGTGCCAGCAGCTTAGGGAATTCTAGGTACCAAGAGACCCAGTACTTC.

The rearrangement links TRBV3-1 (or the pseudogene TRBV3-2) to TRBJ1-3; 8 bases are a match to TRBD1. The CDR3 is 14 residues long. Trimming took 3 bases from V and 3 from J; bases not matched to a gene: 1. CDR1 and CDR2 (germline): LGHDT, YNNKEL (reference sequence). This chain's CDR3 is CASSQGQVGNTIYF. The DNA of the CDR3 is TGTGCCAGCAGCCAGGGACAGGTTGGAAACACCATATATTTT.

In DNA form, the CDR3 reads TGTGCCAGCTCTGGGGGGAGGGACACTGAAGCTTTCTTT. Its protein product is CASSGGRDTEAFF. The rearrangement links TRBV18 to TRBJ1-1; maybe TRBD1 (5 bases). With 6 bases removed from V and 3 bases from J, the gap between germline ends came to 11 bases. The CDR3 extends over 13 amino acids. Germline CDR1 is KGHSH and CDR2 is LQKENI.

The chain uses TRBV18 and TRBJ2-2; TRBD2 is a possible D gene (7 bases). Germline-derived CDR1 and CDR2 are KGHSH and LQKENI. There are 16 residues in the CDR3. V lost 2 bases and J 3 bases, leaving 13 bases between the germline ends. In nucleotides, the CDR3 is TGTGCCAGCTCACCATCCTCGGGGGGCTACACCGGGGAGCTGTTTTTT. Translated, it gives CASSPSSGGYTGELFF.

V is TRBV3-1 (or the pseudogene TRBV3-2) and J is TRBJ2-3, with 8 bases lining up with TRBD2. The CDR3 length is 16 residues. Unmatched junction bases numbered 9, after V lost 4 bases and J lost 3 bases. Germline CDR1 LGHDT, CDR2 YNNKEL (reference sequence). The CDR3 region has the DNA TGTGCCAGCAGCCCAAGAATAGGACTAGCAACAGATACGCAGTATTTT. It translates to CASSPRIGLATDTQYF.

This clone was recorded once. At one end, the junction sequence differs from germline, possibly due to a read error. The genes are TRBV30 and TRBJ1-4, with 8 bases identical to TRBD1. The CDR3 extends over 12 amino acids. Germline V gives CDR1 GTSNPN, CDR2 SVGIG (reference sequence). CDR3 nucleotide sequence: TGTGCCTGGACAGGGGGCAGGGGAAAAACTGTTTTT. This encodes CAWTGGRGKTVF. Using reference TRBV30 and TRBJ1-4 for the parts outside the CDR3, the full variable domain is SQTIHQWPATLVQPVGSPLSLECTVEGTSNPNLYWYRQAAGRGLQLLFYSVGIGQISSEVPQNLSASRPQDRQFILSSKKLLLSDSGFYLCAWTGGRGKTVFGSGTQLSVL.

The chain uses TRBV7-2 and TRBJ2-5, with TRBD2 matching over 9 bases. V was clipped by 0 bases and J by 2 bases; unmatched bases: 7. Germline CDR1 SGHTA, CDR2 FQGNSA. The CDR3 has 17 amino acids. Written as DNA, the CDR3 is TGTGCCAGCAGCTTAGCGCCAGCGGGGGGAGGACAAGAGACCCAGTACTTC. Translated: CASSLAPAGGGQETQYF.

This chain links TRBV10-1 with TRBJ2-5; 9 bases match TRBD1. This CDR3 spans 13 amino acids. With 4 bases clipped from V and 5 bases from J, the junction kept 2 bases outside the gene matches. From germline, CDR1 is WNHNN and CDR2 SYGVQD (reference sequence). The chain's CDR3 is CASSAGTGETQYF. CDR3 coding DNA: TGCGCCAGCAGTGCCGGGACAGGGGAGACCCAGTACTTC.

V is TRBV21-1 and J is TRBJ1-6; the DNA was not compared with TRBD1, the D call given in the table. TRBV21-1 is described as a pseudogene. The length of the CDR3 is 16 residues. This CDR3 reads CASSNPSTDRNSPLHF. The CDR3 DNA sequence: TGTGCCAGCAGCAATCCCTCTACTGACAGGAATTCACCCCTCCACTTT.